The T cell receptor beta chain under discussion was sequenced for a study of blood T cell repertoires in COVID-19. Sequencing was performed with immunoSEQ multiplex PCR; in TCRdb, only in-frame clones are kept and a portion is missing. The data hold about 210,000 clones, with around 83% observed a single time. The CDR3 is 15 amino acids. Germline CDR1 reads ENHRY; CDR2 reads SYGVKD. V was cut by 4 bases and J by 7 bases, with 19 bases left in between. This receptor was taken from a woman between 50 and 59 years old with acute or convalescent COVID-19. The chain carries TRBV10-3 and TRBJ1-1, with D possibly matching TRBD1 (5 bases). The sequenced sample consisted of peripheral blood. The CDR3 is CAISGGELGTFEAFF. CDR3 DNA: TGTGCCATCAGTGGGGGGGAGCTGGGGACCTTTGAAGCTTTCTTT.